The text below deals with one TCR beta chain. Its antigen is currently unknown. The CDR3 sequence is 17 residues long. Germline assignment: CDR1 SGHTA and CDR2 FQGTGA. Trimming removed 5 bases at V and 7 bases at J, with 21 bases between. The data are from a study of T cells in Graves' hyperthyroidism and ophthalmopathy. Study-wide points: Blood held most thyroid clonotypes expanded above 0.001 frequency.

Calling Graves' hyperthyroidism stable meant ophthalmopathy did not progress within 18 months. Newly diagnosed patients aged 18 to 65 had hyperthyroidism of under 2 months' duration. RNA transcripts were the template for amplifying TCR beta CDR3 regions. The primer set for the first-round RT-PCR of the TCR CDR3 was HTBI. TCRdb itself ran the multiplex PCR reads through MiXCR, one entry per CDR3 protein. This sample has under 650,000 distinct CDR3 sequences, with 15% to 20% found just once. The chain is built from TRBV7-3 and TRBJ1-6, with TRBD1 as a possible D gene (6 bases). Specimen: blood. The receptor was isolated from a woman in her 30s with Graves' hyperthyroidism. The CDR3 spells CASSQTGSGAPNSPLHF. Here the CDR3 DNA reads TGTGCCAGCAGCCAAACGGGATCAGGGGCCCCGAATTCACCCCTCCACTTT.